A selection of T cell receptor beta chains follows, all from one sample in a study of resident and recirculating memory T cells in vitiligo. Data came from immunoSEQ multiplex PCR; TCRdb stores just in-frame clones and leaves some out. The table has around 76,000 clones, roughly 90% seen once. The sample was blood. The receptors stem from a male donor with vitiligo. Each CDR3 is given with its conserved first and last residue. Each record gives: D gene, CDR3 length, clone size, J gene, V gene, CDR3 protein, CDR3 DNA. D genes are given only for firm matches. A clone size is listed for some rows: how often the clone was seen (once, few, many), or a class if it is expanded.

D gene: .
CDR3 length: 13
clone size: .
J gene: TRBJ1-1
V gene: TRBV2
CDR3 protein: CASRGQREEPAFF
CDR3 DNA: TGTGCCAGCAGGGGGCAAAGAGAGGAGCCAGCTTTCTTT

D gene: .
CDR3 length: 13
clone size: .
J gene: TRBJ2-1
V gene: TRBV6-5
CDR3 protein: CASKDSSYNEQFF
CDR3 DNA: TGTGCCAGCAAAGACTCCTCCTACAATGAGCAGTTCTTC

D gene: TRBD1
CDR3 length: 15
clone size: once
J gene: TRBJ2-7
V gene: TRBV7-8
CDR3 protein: CASSAGQGPSYEQYF
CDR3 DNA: TGTGCCAGCAGCGCCGGACAGGGGCCCTCCTACGAGCAGTACTTC

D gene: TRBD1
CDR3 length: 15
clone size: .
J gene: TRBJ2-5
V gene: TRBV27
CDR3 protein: CASSKQGQGLETRYF
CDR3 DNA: TGTGCCAGCAGTAAACAGGGACAGGGGCTTGAGACCCGGTACTTC

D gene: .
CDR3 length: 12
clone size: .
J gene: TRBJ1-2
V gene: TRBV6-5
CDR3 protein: CASGVMRKGYTF
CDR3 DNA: TGTGCCAGCGGCGTAATGAGGAAGGGCTACACCTTC

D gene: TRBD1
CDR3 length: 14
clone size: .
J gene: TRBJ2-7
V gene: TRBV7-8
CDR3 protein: CASSHDRVPYEQYF
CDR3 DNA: TGTGCCAGCAGTCATGACAGGGTACCCTACGAGCAGTACTTC

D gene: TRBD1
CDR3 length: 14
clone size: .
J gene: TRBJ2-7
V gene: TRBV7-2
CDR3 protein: CASSFGTGGYEQYF
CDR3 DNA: TGTGCCAGCAGCTTCGGGACAGGGGGCTACGAGCAGTACTTC

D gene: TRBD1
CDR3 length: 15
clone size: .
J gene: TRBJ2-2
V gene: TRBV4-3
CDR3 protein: CASSLGTGVPGELFF
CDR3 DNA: TGCGCCAGCAGCCTAGGGACAGGGGTGCCCGGGGAGCTGTTTTTT

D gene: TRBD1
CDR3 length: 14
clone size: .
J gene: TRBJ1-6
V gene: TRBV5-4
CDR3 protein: CASSRTGGYSPLHF
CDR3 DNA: TGTGCCAGCAGCCGGACAGGGGGGTATTCACCCCTCCACTTT

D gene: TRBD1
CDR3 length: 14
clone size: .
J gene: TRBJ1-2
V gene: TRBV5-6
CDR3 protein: CASSLGGTGYGYTF
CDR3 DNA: TGTGCCAGCAGCTTGGGGGGGACAGGCTATGGCTACACCTTC

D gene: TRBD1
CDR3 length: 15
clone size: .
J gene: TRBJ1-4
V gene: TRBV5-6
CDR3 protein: CASSPRRQGNEKLFF
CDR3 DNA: TGTGCCAGCAGTCCCCGGAGACAGGGAAATGAAAAACTGTTTTTT

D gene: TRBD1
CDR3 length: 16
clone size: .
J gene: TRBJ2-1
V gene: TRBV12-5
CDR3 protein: CASGLAGTGTYNEQFF
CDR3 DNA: TGTGCTAGTGGTTTGGCCGGGACAGGGACATACAATGAGCAGTTCTTC

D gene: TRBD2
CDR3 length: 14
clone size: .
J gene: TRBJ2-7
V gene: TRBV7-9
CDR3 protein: CASSLGGGASEQYF
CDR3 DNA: TGTGCCAGCAGCTTGGGCGGGGGGGCCTCGGAGCAGTACTTC